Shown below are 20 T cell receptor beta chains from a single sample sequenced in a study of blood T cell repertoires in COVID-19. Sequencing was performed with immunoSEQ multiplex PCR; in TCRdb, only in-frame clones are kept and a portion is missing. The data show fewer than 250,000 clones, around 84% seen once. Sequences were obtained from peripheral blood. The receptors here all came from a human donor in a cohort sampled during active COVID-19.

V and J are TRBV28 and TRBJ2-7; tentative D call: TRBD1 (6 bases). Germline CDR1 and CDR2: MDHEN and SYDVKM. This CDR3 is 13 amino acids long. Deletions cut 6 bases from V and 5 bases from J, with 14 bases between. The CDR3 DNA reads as TGTGCCAGCAGCGGGACACGTCTCCACGAGCAGTACTTC. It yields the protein CASSGTRLHEQYF.

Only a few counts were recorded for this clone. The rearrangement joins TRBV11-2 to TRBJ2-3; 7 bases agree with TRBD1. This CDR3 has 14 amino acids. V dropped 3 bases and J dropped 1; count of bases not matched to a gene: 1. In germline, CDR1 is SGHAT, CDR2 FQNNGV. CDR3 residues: CASSFQGGTDTQYF. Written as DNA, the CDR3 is TGTGCCAGCAGCTTTCAGGGGGGCACAGATACGCAGTATTTT.

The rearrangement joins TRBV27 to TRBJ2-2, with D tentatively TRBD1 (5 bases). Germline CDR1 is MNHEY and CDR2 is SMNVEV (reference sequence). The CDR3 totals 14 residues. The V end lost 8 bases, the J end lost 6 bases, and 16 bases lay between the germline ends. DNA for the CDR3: TGTGCCAGCGGCAAGGGTGGGGCCCCCGGGGAGCTGTTTTTT. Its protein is CASGKGGAPGELFF.

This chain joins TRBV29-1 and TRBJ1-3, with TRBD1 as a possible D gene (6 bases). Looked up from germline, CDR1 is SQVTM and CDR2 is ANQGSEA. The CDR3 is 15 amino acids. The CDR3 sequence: CSRYRDINSGNTIYF. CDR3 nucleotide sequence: TGCAGTCGCTACCGGGACATCAACTCTGGAAACACCATATATTTT. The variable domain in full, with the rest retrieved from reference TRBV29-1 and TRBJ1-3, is SAVISQKPSRDICQRGTSLTIQCQVDSQVTMMFWYRQQPGQSLTLIATANQGSEATYESGFVIDKFPISRPNLTFSTLTVSNMSPEDSSIYLCSRYRDINSGNTIYFGEGSWLTVV.

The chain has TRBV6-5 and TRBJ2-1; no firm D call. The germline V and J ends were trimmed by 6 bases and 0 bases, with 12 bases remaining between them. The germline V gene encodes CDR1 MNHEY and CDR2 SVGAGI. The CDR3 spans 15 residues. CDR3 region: CASSKDRHSYNEQFF. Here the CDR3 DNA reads TGTGCCAGCAGCAAAGACCGACACTCCTACAATGAGCAGTTCTTC.

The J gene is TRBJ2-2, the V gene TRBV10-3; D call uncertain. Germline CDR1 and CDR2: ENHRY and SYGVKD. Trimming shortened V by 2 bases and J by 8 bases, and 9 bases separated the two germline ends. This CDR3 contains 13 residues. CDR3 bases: TGTGCCATCAGTGAGCATTCCCGGGGGGAGCTGTTTTTT. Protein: CAISEHSRGELFF.

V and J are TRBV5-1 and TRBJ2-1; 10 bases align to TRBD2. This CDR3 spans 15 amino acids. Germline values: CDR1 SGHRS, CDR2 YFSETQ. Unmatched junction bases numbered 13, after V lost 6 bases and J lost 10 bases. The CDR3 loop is CASTQGTSGNREQFF. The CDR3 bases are TGCGCCAGCACCCAAGGCACTAGCGGGAATCGGGAGCAGTTCTTC.

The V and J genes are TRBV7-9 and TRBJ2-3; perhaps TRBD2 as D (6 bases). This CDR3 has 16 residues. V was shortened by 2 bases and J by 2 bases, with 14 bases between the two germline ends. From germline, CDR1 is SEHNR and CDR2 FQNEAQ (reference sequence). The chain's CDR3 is CASSLQEGLSTDTQYF. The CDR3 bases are TGTGCCAGCAGCTTACAGGAGGGGCTTTCCACAGATACGCAGTATTTT.

Here the CDR3 reads CAVTGAATYNEQFF. In DNA, the CDR3 is TGTGCCGTCACAGGAGCAGCCACCTACAATGAGCAGTTCTTC. V and J are TRBV28 and TRBJ2-1; possible D gene TRBD1, 5 bases. Deletions cut 11 bases from V and 2 bases from J, with 16 bases between. CDR1 MDHEN and CDR2 SYDVKM come from the germline V gene. CDR3 length: 14 residues.

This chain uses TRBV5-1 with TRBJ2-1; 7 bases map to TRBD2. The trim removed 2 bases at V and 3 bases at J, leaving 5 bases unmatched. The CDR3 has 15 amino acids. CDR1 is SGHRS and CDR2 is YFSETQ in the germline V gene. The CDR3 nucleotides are TGCGCCAGCAGCTTAGGCGGGGGAGACTACAATGAGCAGTTCTTC. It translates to CASSLGGGDYNEQFF.

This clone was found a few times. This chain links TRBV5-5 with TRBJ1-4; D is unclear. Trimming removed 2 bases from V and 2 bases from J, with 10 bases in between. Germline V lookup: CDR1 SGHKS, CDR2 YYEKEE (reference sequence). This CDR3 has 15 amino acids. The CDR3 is CASSFTSVTNEKLFF. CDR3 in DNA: TGTGCCAGCAGCTTTACGAGTGTGACTAATGAAAAACTGTTTTTT.

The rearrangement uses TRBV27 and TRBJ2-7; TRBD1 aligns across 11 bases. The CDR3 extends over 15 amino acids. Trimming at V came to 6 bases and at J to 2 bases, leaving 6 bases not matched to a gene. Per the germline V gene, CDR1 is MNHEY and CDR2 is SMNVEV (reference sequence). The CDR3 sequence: CASSQRTGGPYEQYF. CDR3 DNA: TGTGCCAGCAGCCAGAGGACAGGGGGCCCCTACGAGCAGTACTTC.

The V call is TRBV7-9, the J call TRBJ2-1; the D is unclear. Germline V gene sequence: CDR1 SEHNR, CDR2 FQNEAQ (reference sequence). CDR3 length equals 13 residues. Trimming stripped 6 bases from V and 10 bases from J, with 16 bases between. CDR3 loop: CASRPTPGVEQFF. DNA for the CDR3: TGTGCCAGCAGGCCAACACCTGGTGTGGAGCAGTTCTTC.

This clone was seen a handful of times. The CDR3 nucleotides are TGTGCCAGCAGTTACAACCTGCGATATCAGCCCCAGCATTTT. Its protein product is CASSYNLRYQPQHF. The chain is built from TRBV6-2 or TRBV6-3 and TRBJ1-5, with D unclear. CDR1 and CDR2 from the germline V gene are MNHEY and SVGEGT. CDR3 length: 14 amino acids. The V and J ends lost 2 bases and 5 bases respectively, with 10 bases between them.

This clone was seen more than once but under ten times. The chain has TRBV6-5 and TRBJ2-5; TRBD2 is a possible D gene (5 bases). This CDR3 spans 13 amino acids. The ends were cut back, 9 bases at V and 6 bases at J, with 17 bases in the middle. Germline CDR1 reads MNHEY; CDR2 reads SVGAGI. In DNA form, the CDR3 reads TGTGCCAGTACTCGGGATCCCGGACAGACCCAGTACTTC. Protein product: CASTRDPGQTQYF.

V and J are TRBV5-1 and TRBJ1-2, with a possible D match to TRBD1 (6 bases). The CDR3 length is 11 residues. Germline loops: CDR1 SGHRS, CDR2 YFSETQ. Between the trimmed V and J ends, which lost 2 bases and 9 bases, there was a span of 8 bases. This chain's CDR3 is CASSLQGSYTF. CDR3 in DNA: TGCGCCAGCAGCTTACAGGGAAGCTACACCTTC.

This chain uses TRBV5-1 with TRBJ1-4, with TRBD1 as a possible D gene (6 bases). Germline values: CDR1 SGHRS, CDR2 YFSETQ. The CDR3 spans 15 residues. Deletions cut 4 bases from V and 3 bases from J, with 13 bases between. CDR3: CASSLQQGSNEKLFF. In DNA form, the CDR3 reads TGCGCCAGCAGCCTCCAACAGGGTTCTAATGAAAAACTGTTTTTT. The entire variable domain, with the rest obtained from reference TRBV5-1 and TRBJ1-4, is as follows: KAGVTQTPRYLIKTRGQQVTLSCSPISGHRSVSWYQQTPGQGLQFLFEYFSETQRNKGNFPGRFSGRQFSNSRSEMNVSTLELGDSALYLCASSLQQGSNEKLFFGSGTQLSVL.

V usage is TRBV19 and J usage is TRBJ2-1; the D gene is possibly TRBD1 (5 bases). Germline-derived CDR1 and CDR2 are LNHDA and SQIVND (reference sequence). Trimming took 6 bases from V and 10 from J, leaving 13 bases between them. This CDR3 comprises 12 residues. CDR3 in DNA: TGTGCCAGTAGCAATACAGGTTTGGAGCAGTTCTTC. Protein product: CASSNTGLEQFF.

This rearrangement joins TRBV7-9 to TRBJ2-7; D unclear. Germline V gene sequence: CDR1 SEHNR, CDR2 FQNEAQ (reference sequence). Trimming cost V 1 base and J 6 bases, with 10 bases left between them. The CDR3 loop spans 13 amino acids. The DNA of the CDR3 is TGTGCCAGCAGCTTAGTGGGTACGGGCGAGCAGTACGTC. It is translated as CASSLVGTGEQYV.

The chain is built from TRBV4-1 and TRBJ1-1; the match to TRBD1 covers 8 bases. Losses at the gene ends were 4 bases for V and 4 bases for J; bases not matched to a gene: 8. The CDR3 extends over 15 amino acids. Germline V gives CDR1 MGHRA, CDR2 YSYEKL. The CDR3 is CASSPNTDRGTEAFF. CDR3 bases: TGCGCCAGCAGCCCGAACACCGACAGGGGCACTGAAGCTTTCTTT.